This T cell receptor beta chain emerged from a study of blood T cell repertoires in COVID-19. Across the study: Italy, Spain and the United States were the sources of the convalescent and acute COVID-19 samples.

There are 14 residues in the CDR3. The junction had 5 bases not matched to a gene; V was cut back by 6 bases and J by 4 bases. The V gene's germline CDR1 is MNHEY and CDR2 SVGAGI. Original processing methods: Quantification of nucleated cells was approximated via reference gene primer amplification. Clones were read by immunoSEQ multiplex PCR, and TCRdb kept only the in-frame ones, dropping some. For V, J and clone size, that table is used; D and trimming come from the DNA. The sample contains about 46,000 clones, 85% to 90% of which appear only once. This TCR was sampled from a man aged 45-65 years with active COVID-19. Sequencing was carried out using peripheral blood. The rearrangement uses TRBV6-5 and TRBJ1-2; 10 bases are a match to TRBD1. The CDR3 here is CASRRQGAGYGYTF. The DNA of the CDR3 is TGTGCCAGCAGGAGACAGGGGGCCGGCTATGGCTACACCTTC.